This TCR beta chain stems from a study of blood T cell repertoires in COVID-19. About the research overall: Specimens from acute and convalescent COVID-19 originated in the United States, Italy and Spain. PBMCs, B-cell-depleted T cells, or T cells provided the cDNA or gDNA that made up the material.

Per the authors' pipeline: Nucleated cell counts were estimated from reference gene primer amplification. The repertoire was sequenced with immunoSEQ multiplex PCR; TCRdb's copy has only in-frame clones and lacks some. V and J calls and clone size are given by that table; D and trimming were obtained from the DNA. The sample records about 270,000 clones, around 89% being singletons. The study drew participants aged about 18 to 95 years from fewer than 30 US areas. Trimming took off 7 bases at V and 4 bases at J, with 19 bases between the two ends. This CDR3 region has 14 residues. Germline V lookup: CDR1 SQVTM, CDR2 ANQGSEA.

Sample: PBMCs or T cells enriched from blood (not recorded which). The TCR sequence derives from a woman aged 25 to 39 with acute COVID-19. The rearrangement joins TRBV29-1 to TRBJ1-2; D gene ambiguous. The CDR3 sequence: CSALGGQVSYGYTF. CDR3 in DNA: TGCAGCGCCCTCGGAGGGCAGGTATCCTATGGCTACACCTTC.